This TCR beta chain was sequenced for a study of shared clonotypes between healthy human individuals (dated by TCRdb to about 2020). In terms of the full investigation: A couple of women and a few men aged 18 to 49 years were included in the cohort. Each donor's leukapheresis produced roughly between roughly 0.85 and 9.5 billion PBMCs. To increase sequencing depth and limit assay-specific biases, different laboratories used diverse techniques to prepare libraries and sequence TCR repertoires. Blood TCR repertoires of four to six healthy adults were deeply sequenced to estimate repertoire size and the extent of clonotype sharing between individuals.

Using the deep immunoSEQ assay, TCR CDR3 regions were amplified from genomic DNA by multiplex PCR. Extracted genomic DNA from each cell subset was spread evenly across all wells of several immunoSEQ 96-well plates, with each plate serving as a replicate. For unsorted PBMC, about 0.3 ug genomic DNA, equal to 25,000 to 35,000 T cell genomes, was loaded into each replicate PCR. Unsorted PBMC genomic DNA was sequenced across ten immunoSEQ deep assay plates. Purified libraries were quantified with a Qubit 3.0 fluorometer, sized on a Bioanalyzer 2100, and re-quantified with the KAPA Library Quantification kit. A separate single-read 150-cycle Illumina NextSeq 550 flow cell was used to sequence each immunoSEQ 96-well plate. As for how the authors treated the data: Because only junctional sequences without quality scores were contained in the immunoSEQ output, filtering matching that applied to full-length reads could not be performed. To assign V/J genes and CDR3, sequences were annotated against IMGT germline references using PyIR, a Python wrapper for IgBLAST v1.9. Reads with weak V/J assignments (E-value above 1e-6), missing CDR3, stop codons, out-of-frame junctions, or ambiguous translated residues were removed. A V3J clonotype was defined by an identical inferred V gene, J gene, and CDR3 amino acid sequence. Percentage overlap between repertoires was computed as shared unique clonotypes divided by the size of the smaller repertoire. Richness of each repertoire was evaluated using RTK rarefaction, the Chao1 estimator, and Recon v2.1 estimates of unobserved clonotypes. Drawn from immuneACCESS, this table holds only the in-frame rearrangements with V and J called that TCRdb kept. Clones are partly lost; checked studies trace under half to an unresolved V gene and leave the rest unexplained. For V, J and clone size, that table is used; D and trimming come from the DNA. This sample lists some 500,000 clones; roughly 85% were detected once. The ten largest make up about an eighth of the sample.

Concerning this clone itself: What antigen it recognizes has not been identified. No clone much larger than this one lies a single base away; base qualities are absent.

The germline V gene (reference sequence) provides CDR1 LNHDA and CDR2 SQIVND. Trimming takes 5 bases from V and 10 bases from J, and the germline ends sit 9 bases apart. The CDR3, cysteine through phenylalanine, is 11 amino acids long. The sequence is cut down to CDR3 DNA, 33 bases in frame from base 1. General conclusions and limits of the study: Because the study included a small number of donors, the genetic and exposure-history diversity represented was limited. Pairwise subsampling led to the expectation that sequencing depth would affect the degree of clonotype sharing among donors. Sampling was restricted to blood, and TCR repertoires in tissues likely differ from the TCR repertoires found in blood.

Donors were healthy HIV-negative adults with no recently reported acute infections or vaccinations. Every donor was a Caucasian adult residing in Nashville, Tennessee, USA. In the unsorted samples, some 94 million PBMCs were counted, and genomic DNA was extracted using the QIAamp DNA Blood Mini kit. After blood collection by leukapheresis, PBMCs were isolated using Ficoll-Histopaque density gradient centrifugation and then cryopreserved in the vapor phase of liquid nitrogen. In this chain, TRBV19 is recombined with TRBJ2-1; the D gene cannot be named for sure. Sequenced input: PBMCs. The sequence was collected from a woman between 40 and 50 years old in good health. Some clones in this sample may be carry-over from other donors' samples. The bases are TGTGCCAGTAGTGGTAAGGCAGAGCAGTTCTTC. This codes for CASSGKAEQFF.